Shown below are 20 T cell receptor beta chains from a single sample sequenced in a study of regulatory T cells in long-lasting Graves disease. In building TCR beta libraries, iRepertoire HTBI primers were used together with Arm-PCR of CDR3 regions. TCRdb re-called the multiplex PCR reads through MiXCR, storing one row per CDR3 protein. The sample lists about 290,000 distinct CDR3 sequences; approximately 20% were seen once. Time point denoted: persistent/refractory GD, antithyroid drugs over 5 years with positive TRAb. Preparation of the TCR library used RNA extracted from PBMCs. Sequenced here: peripheral blood mononuclear cells (PBMCs), sampled when the disease was refractory, from a patient treated with antithyroid drugs. The receptors stem from a female donor with Graves disease.

In its sample, this clonotype was seen many times. The chain uses TRBV7-9 and TRBJ2-5; 11 bases fit TRBD2. The junction had 7 bases not matched to a gene; V was cut back by 5 bases and J by 8 bases. Germline V CDR1 and CDR2: SEHNR, FQNEAQ (reference sequence). The CDR3 length is 14 residues. Written as DNA, the CDR3 is TGTGCCAGCAGCGCGGGGACTAGCGGTACAACCCAGTACTTC. As protein: CASSAGTSGTTQYF.

This clonotype was counted a few times. V usage is TRBV27 and J usage is TRBJ2-1; the D call may be TRBD1 or TRBD2 (5 bases each). The CDR3 covers 18 residues. The germline V gene encodes CDR1 MNHEY and CDR2 SMNVEV (reference sequence). V lost 6 bases to trimming and J lost 0 bases, with 21 bases between them. The CDR3 reads CASSVPGTFKSSYNEQFF. The CDR3 DNA sequence: TGTGCCAGCAGCGTGCCCGGGACGTTTAAAAGCTCCTACAATGAGCAGTTCTTC.

This clonotype appeared many times. V usage is TRBV7-2 and J usage is TRBJ2-5, with TRBD2 matching over 10 bases. CDR1 is SGHTA, CDR2 FQGNSA, per germline. The CDR3 has 15 residues. Unmatched junction bases numbered 6, after V lost 1 base and J lost 7 bases. For the CDR3, the DNA is TGTGCCAGCAGCTTAGAGCGGGAGGGCTCGGTGACCCAGTACTTC. Its protein is CASSLEREGSVTQYF.

This clonotype was found many times. The rearrangement uses TRBV28 and TRBJ2-7, with TRBD2 identical over 8 bases. The germline V gene has CDR1 MDHEN and CDR2 SYDVKM. Trimming cost V 4 bases and J 1 base; bases outside gene matches: 9. CDR3 length equals 16 residues. The CDR3 reads CASSSPSSGVSYEQYF. The CDR3 bases are TGTGCCAGCAGTTCCCCAAGTAGCGGGGTATCCTACGAGCAGTACTTC. Combining the CDR3 with reference TRBV28 and TRBJ2-7 gives the whole variable domain DVKVTQSSRYLVKRTGEKVFLECVQDMDHENMFWYRQDPGLGLRLIYFSYDVKMKEKGDIPEGYSVSREKKERFSLILESASTNQTSMYLCASSSPSSGVSYEQYFGPGTRLTVT.

This clonotype was found many times. The chain combines TRBV12-3 or TRBV12-4 with TRBJ2-5; 10 nucleotides match TRBD1. J lost 4 bases, V lost 5 bases, and 4 bases had no gene match. The CDR3 length is 14 residues. The CDR3 bases are TGTGCCAGCAGTCGACAGGGGGCTGGAGAGACCCAGTACTTC. Translating it yields CASSRQGAGETQYF.

This clonotype came up a few times. The chain uses TRBV6-1 and TRBJ2-7, with 9 positions matching TRBD1. The CDR3 is 15 amino acids. Germline V CDR1 and CDR2: MNHNS, SASEGT. J lost 6 bases, V lost 7 bases, and 13 bases had no gene match. The CDR3 DNA sequence: TGTGCCAGCATGGGAATGTTGGACAGGGGTATCGAGCAGTACTTC. It codes for CASMGMLDRGIEQYF.

V is TRBV19 and J is TRBJ1-1; TRBD1 agrees at 10 bases. Germline CDR1 and CDR2: LNHDA and SQIVND (reference sequence). Germline trimming cut 5 bases from V and 5 bases from J; bases unmatched to any gene: 8. This CDR3 has 15 amino acids. The CDR3 loop reads CASSSTGTGATEAFF. The CDR3 coding sequence is TGTGCCAGTAGTTCAACCGGGACAGGGGCTACTGAAGCTTTCTTT.

This clonotype was detected many times. The V call is TRBV7-2, the J call TRBJ1-1; D gene uncertain. Germline V CDR1 and CDR2: SGHTA, FQGNSA. The CDR3 runs 14 residues. V was clipped by 0 bases and J by 10 bases, with 15 bases between them. The CDR3 loop is CASSLASTSAGAFF. In DNA, the CDR3 is TGTGCCAGCAGCTTAGCGAGCACCTCGGCCGGAGCTTTCTTT.

This chain connects TRBV2 to TRBJ2-5; the match to TRBD2 covers 8 bases. The J call may not be correct, given that the DNA end is closer to TRBJ2-3. CDR1 SNHLY and CDR2 FYNNEI come from the germline V gene. This CDR3 region has 14 residues. CDR3 coding DNA: TGTGCCAGCAGTTCCCAGGGACTAGGGGATACGCAGTATTTT. Translation gives CASSSQGLGDTQYF.

In this sample, this clonotype turned up a few times. The chain uses TRBV19 and TRBJ1-5; the D gene is possibly TRBD1 (5 bases). CDR1 and CDR2 (germline): LNHDA, SQIVND (reference sequence). Trimming cost V 3 bases and J 4 bases, with 19 bases left between them. CDR3 size: 17 residues. The CDR3, as DNA: TGTGCCAGTAGTATGGGGGTACGGGACGGGCGAAATCAGCCCCAGCATTTT. It yields the protein CASSMGVRDGRNQPQHF.

This clonotype was seen many times. This chain uses TRBV11-2 with TRBJ2-7; D may be TRBD2 (5 bases). The germline V gene has CDR1 SGHAT and CDR2 FQNNGV. Trimming took off 7 bases at V and 4 bases at J, with 14 bases between the two ends. This CDR3 comprises 13 residues. CDR3 residues: CASTTASGYEQYF. In DNA, the CDR3 is TGTGCCAGCACCACAGCCTCGGGGTACGAGCAGTACTTC.

This clonotype occurred a few times. The chain links TRBV12-3 or TRBV12-4 to TRBJ2-2; TRBD2 agrees at 8 bases. This CDR3 is built from 15 residues. Unmatched junction bases numbered 5, after V lost 3 bases and J lost 5 bases. Written as DNA, the CDR3 is TGTGCCAGCAGTTTTGTAGCTAGCGGGACCGGGGAGCTGTTTTTT. Translation gives CASSFVASGTGELFF.

This clonotype was detected many times. The genes are TRBV6-2 or TRBV6-3 and TRBJ2-6; D uncertain. This CDR3 contains 18 residues. V gave up 0 bases and J gave up 0 bases, with 12 bases separating them. Germline V gene data show CDR1 as MNHEY and CDR2 as SVGEGT. DNA for the CDR3: TGTGCCAGCAGTTACTCTGTGTGGGCATCCTCTGGGGCCAACGTCCTGACTTTC. It translates to CASSYSVWASSGANVLTF.

This clonotype occurred many times. The chain links TRBV12-3 or TRBV12-4 to TRBJ1-1, with D unresolved. The CDR3 is 13 amino acids. Deletions cut 1 base from V and 4 bases from J, with 7 bases between. The CDR3 region is CASSLGPATEAFF. CDR3 in DNA: TGTGCCAGCAGTTTAGGTCCGGCCACTGAAGCTTTCTTT.

The chain carries TRBV19 and TRBJ1-6; TRBD1 aligns across 8 bases. With 6 bases clipped from V and 7 bases from J, the junction kept 5 bases outside the gene matches. The V gene's germline CDR1 is LNHDA and CDR2 SQIVND (reference sequence). CDR3 length equals 14 residues. CDR3 loop: CASSFRDRNSPLHF. The CDR3 nucleotides are TGTGCCAGTAGCTTCCGGGACAGGAATTCACCCCTCCACTTT.

This clonotype was found many times. V is TRBV12-3 or TRBV12-4 and J is TRBJ2-5; 11 bases line up with TRBD2. V gave up 9 bases and J gave up 4 bases; unmatched junction bases: 4. This CDR3 is 13 amino acids long. CDR3 sequence reads: CASLAGGGETQYF. As DNA, the CDR3 is TGTGCCAGTCTAGCGGGAGGAGGAGAGACCCAGTACTTC.

This clonotype was seen repeatedly, ten times or more. The V gene is TRBV28, the J gene TRBJ2-5, with D possibly being TRBD1 or TRBD2 (5 bases each). The CDR3 consists of 14 residues. The germline CDR1 and CDR2 sequences are MDHEN and SYDVKM. V lost 8 bases and J lost 4, with 17 bases in between. The CDR3 DNA is TGTGCCAGCGGACAACCGGGGTTGGGAGAGACCCAGTACTTC. As protein: CASGQPGLGETQYF.

This clonotype came up many times. The chain uses TRBV20-1 and TRBJ2-5; unclear D gene. Germline V gives CDR1 DFQATT, CDR2 SNEGSKA (reference sequence). V dropped 3 bases and J dropped 1 base, with 3 bases sitting between them. This CDR3 comprises 11 residues. The CDR3 nucleotides are TGCAGTGCTAGGGGCCAAGAGACCCAGTACTTC. It specifies CSARGQETQYF.

This chain connects TRBV4-3 to TRBJ2-2; tentatively, D is TRBD1 or TRBD2 (5 bases each). The CDR3 spans 16 residues. Per the germline V gene, CDR1 is LGHNA and CDR2 is YSLEER. V was clipped by 0 bases and J by 6 bases, with 14 bases between them. CDR3 sequence: CASSQDRDPGAGELFF. The CDR3 coding sequence is TGCGCCAGCAGCCAAGACCGGGACCCTGGAGCCGGGGAGCTGTTTTTT.

At least ten counts were recorded for this clonotype. V and J are TRBV2 and TRBJ2-7; no definite D call. V lost 6 bases to trimming and J lost 2 bases, with 5 bases between them. There are 11 residues in the CDR3. Per the germline V gene, CDR1 is SNHLY and CDR2 is FYNNEI. The CDR3: CASRVTYEQYF. The CDR3 DNA follows: TGTGCCAGCAGAGTGACCTACGAGCAGTACTTC. The whole variable domain, filled in from reference TRBV2 and TRBJ2-7, reads EPEVTQTPSHQVTQMGQEVILRCVPISNHLYFYWYRQILGQKVEFLVSFYNNEISEKSEIFDDQFSVERPDGSNFTLKIRSTKLEDSAMYFCASRVTYEQYFGPGTRLTVT.